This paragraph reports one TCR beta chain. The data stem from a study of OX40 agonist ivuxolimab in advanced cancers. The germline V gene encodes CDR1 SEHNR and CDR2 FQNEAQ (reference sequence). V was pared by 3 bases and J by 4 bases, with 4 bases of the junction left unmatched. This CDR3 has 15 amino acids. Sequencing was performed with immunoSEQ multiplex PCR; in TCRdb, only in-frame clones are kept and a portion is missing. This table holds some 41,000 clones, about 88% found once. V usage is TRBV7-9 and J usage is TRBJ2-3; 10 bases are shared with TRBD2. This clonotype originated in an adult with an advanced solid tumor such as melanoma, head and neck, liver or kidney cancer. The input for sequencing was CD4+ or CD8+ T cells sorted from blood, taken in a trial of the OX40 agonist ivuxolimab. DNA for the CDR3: TGTGCCAGCAGCTTTAGCGGGGGGCTCGCAGATACGCAGTATTTT. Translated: CASSFSGGLADTQYF. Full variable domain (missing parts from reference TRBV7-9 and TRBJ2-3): DTGVSQNPRHKITKRGQNVTFRCDPISEHNRLYWYRQTLGQGPEFLTYFQNEAQLEKSRLLSDRFSAERPKGSFSTLEIQRTEQGDSAMYLCASSFSGGLADTQYFGPGTRLTVL.